These 13 T cell receptor beta chains were all obtained from the same sample, sequenced in a study of T-cell memory formation after mild COVID-19 (dated by TCRdb to 2020 to 2023). Libraries came from 5' RACE. The sequencing machine was an Illumina NovaSeq 6000. TCRdb applied fastp at Q25 and MiXCR to the public reads, then kept only in-frame beta chains. Rows matching on CDR3 protein sequence are summarized as one entry with the most common DNA and genes. The sample table shows around 450,000 distinct CDR3 sequences, and 15% to 20% are seen once. The top ten clonotypes cover roughly 8.4% of the sample. The sample taken for sequencing was PBMCs or a T cell subset sorted from them (not recorded which). These receptors all come from an adult woman who had mild COVID-19 (a few samples of this study predate the infection). The sample titles of this study are shuffled in the database, so cell type and time point are left out; the donor was told from shared clones.

This clonotype was recorded a few times. The chain joins TRBV7-9 to TRBJ2-1, with 7 bases that match TRBD2. The CDR3 loop spans 14 amino acids. The germline gives CDR1 SEHNR, CDR2 FQNEAQ (reference sequence). V was clipped by 5 bases and J by 4 bases; unmatched bases: 5. The CDR3: CASSPAGVYNEQFF. The DNA for the CDR3 is TGTGCCAGCAGCCCGGCGGGGGTTTACAATGAGCAGTTCTTC.

The V and J genes are TRBV4-3 and TRBJ2-2, with D unclear. The CDR3 has 17 amino acids. The germline gives CDR1 LGHNA, CDR2 YSLEER. Trimming cost V 0 bases and J 6 bases, with 17 bases left between them. The CDR3 sequence is CASSQESRALRPGELFF. The CDR3, as DNA: TGCGCCAGCAGCCAAGAGAGTCGCGCACTTCGACCCGGGGAGCTGTTTTTT.

The chain has TRBV12-3 or TRBV12-4 and TRBJ2-3; no clear D. The germline V and J ends were trimmed by 5 bases and 3 bases, with 6 bases remaining between them. The CDR3 is made up of 12 amino acids. CDR3 DNA sequence: TGTGCCAGCAGTCATATTACAGATACGCAGTATTTT. Encoded protein: CASSHITDTQYF.

In its sample, this clonotype was seen a few times. J is TRBJ1-6 and V is TRBV6-6; TRBD1 is a possible D gene (6 bases). V lost 2 bases and J 8 bases, leaving 13 bases between the germline ends. The CDR3 consists of 15 residues. The germline gives CDR1 MNHNY, CDR2 SVGAGI (reference sequence). In DNA, the CDR3 is TGTGCCAGCAGTTACGCCACGGGGGCTTATTCACCCCTCCACTTT. Amino acids: CASSYATGAYSPLHF.

This clonotype has more than one count but fewer than ten. The chain couples TRBV12-3 or TRBV12-4 to TRBJ2-5; TRBD1 agrees at 7 bases. With V trimmed by 7 bases and J by 3 bases, 5 bases remained unmatched. The CDR3 has 13 amino acids. This CDR3 is CASKYGTEETQYF. The CDR3 DNA follows: TGTGCCAGCAAATACGGGACAGAAGAGACCCAGTACTTC.

The chain couples TRBV2 to TRBJ2-7; D unclear. Between the trimmed V and J ends, which lost 8 bases and 3 bases, there was a span of 17 bases. Germline CDR1 SNHLY, CDR2 FYNNEI. The CDR3 extends over 14 amino acids. Here the CDR3 DNA reads TGTGCCAGCGACCGTCGAGACTTGAACTACGAGCAGTACTTC. Encoded protein: CASDRRDLNYEQYF.

The genes are TRBV3-1 and TRBJ1-2; D is perhaps TRBD1 (6 bases). The CDR3 length is 13 residues. V was cut by 4 bases and J by 6 bases, with 12 bases left in between. CDR1 is LGHDT and CDR2 is YNNKEL in the germline V gene (reference sequence). The CDR3 DNA sequence: TGTGCCAGCAGCCCGCCCGGGGGCCATGGCTACACCTTC. This translates into CASSPPGGHGYTF.

The V gene is TRBV6-5, the J gene TRBJ2-5, with TRBD2 identical over 11 bases. This CDR3 is 16 amino acids long. Germline CDR1 and CDR2: MNHEY and SVGAGI. V gave up 2 bases and J gave up 5 bases; unmatched junction bases: 7. CDR3 sequence reads: CASSYGASGRLETQYF. The CDR3 DNA reads TGTGCCAGCAGTTACGGAGCTAGCGGGAGGCTGGAGACCCAGTACTTC.

This clonotype was seen a few times. The chain links TRBV2 to TRBJ2-3; TRBD1 matches 7 bases. The germline CDR1 and CDR2 sequences are SNHLY and FYNNEI. The CDR3 totals 12 residues. The V gene end was trimmed by 6 bases and the J gene end by 4 bases; junction bases not matched to a gene: 1. CDR3 protein: CASRTGPDTQYF. The CDR3 bases are TGTGCCAGCAGGACAGGGCCAGATACGCAGTATTTT.

V and J are TRBV12-3 or TRBV12-4 and TRBJ1-2, with D unclear. The CDR3 consists of 14 residues. Trimming took off 10 bases at V and 3 bases at J, with 18 bases between the two ends. CDR3 region: CAIEGPEGHYGYTF. The CDR3 DNA follows: TGTGCCATCGAAGGCCCCGAAGGACACTATGGCTACACCTTC.

This clonotype was recorded many times. This chain links TRBV6-2 or TRBV6-3 with TRBJ2-1; 9 nucleotides agree with TRBD2. V gave up 6 bases and J gave up 9 bases; unmatched junction bases: 12. CDR1 is MNHEY, CDR2 SVGEGT, per germline. There are 15 residues in the CDR3. The CDR3 sequence: CASRPGTSLRGEQFF. DNA of the CDR3: TGTGCCAGCAGGCCTGGGACTAGCCTACGGGGTGAGCAGTTCTTC.

The chain recombines TRBV29-1 with TRBJ2-7; 12 positions agree with TRBD1. The V gene's germline CDR1 is SQVTM and CDR2 ANQGSEA. J gave up 5 bases and V 4 bases, and 6 bases lay outside the gene matches. CDR3 length: 14 residues. The CDR3 DNA reads as TGCAGCGTTGGACCGGGACAGGGGGCTAACGAGCAGTACTTC. It is translated as CSVGPGQGANEQYF.

DNA of the CDR3: TGTGCCAGCACCGACACCATGAACACTGAAGCTTTCTTT. Translating gives CASTDTMNTEAFF. The gene calls are TRBV12-3 or TRBV12-4 and TRBJ1-1; D gene uncertain. Trimming removed 7 bases from V and 0 bases from J, with 9 bases in between. The CDR3 has 13 amino acids.